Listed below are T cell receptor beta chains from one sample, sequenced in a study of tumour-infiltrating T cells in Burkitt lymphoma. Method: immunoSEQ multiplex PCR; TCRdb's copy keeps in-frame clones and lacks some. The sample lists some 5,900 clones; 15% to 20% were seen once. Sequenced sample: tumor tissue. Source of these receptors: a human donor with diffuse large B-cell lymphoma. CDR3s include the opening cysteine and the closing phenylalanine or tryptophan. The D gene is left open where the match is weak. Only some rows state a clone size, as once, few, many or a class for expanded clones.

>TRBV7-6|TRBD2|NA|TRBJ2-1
CASSPLSGISSYNEQFF
TGTGCCAGCAGCCCTCTTAGCGGGATAAGCTCCTACAATGAGCAGTTCTTC
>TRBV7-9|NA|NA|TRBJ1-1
CASRDEGSTEAFF
TGTGCCAGCAGGGACGAGGGGTCCACTGAAGCTTTCTTT
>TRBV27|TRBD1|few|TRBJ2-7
CASSLPGQEGYEQYF
TGTGCCAGCAGTTTGCCGGGACAGGAGGGCTACGAGCAGTACTTC
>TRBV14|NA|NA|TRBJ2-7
CASSRDLYEQYF
TGTGCCAGCAGCCGGGACCTCTACGAGCAGTACTTC
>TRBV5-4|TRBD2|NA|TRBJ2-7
CASSLDLAGEQYF
TGTGCCAGCAGCTTGGATCTAGCGGGCGAGCAGTACTTC
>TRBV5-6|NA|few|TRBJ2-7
CASSLGDLSYEQYF
TGTGCCAGCAGCTTGGGGGACCTATCCTACGAGCAGTACTTC
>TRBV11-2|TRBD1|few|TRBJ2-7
CASSLHPGQGKEQYF
TGTGCCAGCAGCCTCCATCCGGGACAGGGAAAGGAGCAGTACTTC
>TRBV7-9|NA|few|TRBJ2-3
CASSFDYSTDTQYF
TGTGCCAGCAGCTTCGACTACAGCACAGATACGCAGTATTTT
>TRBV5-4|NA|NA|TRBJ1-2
CASSPERAYGYTF
TGTGCCAGCAGCCCCGAGAGGGCCTATGGCTACACCTTC
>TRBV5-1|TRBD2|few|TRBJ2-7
CASSDGLAGVYEQYF
TGCGCCAGCAGCGACGGACTAGCGGGAGTCTACGAGCAGTACTTC
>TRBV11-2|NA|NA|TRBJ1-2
CASSFEYPGRYGYTF
TGTGCCAGCAGCTTTGAGTATCCAGGGAGATATGGCTACACCTTC
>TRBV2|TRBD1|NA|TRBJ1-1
CASSELGQVTEAFF
TGTGCCAGCAGTGAACTTGGACAGGTCACTGAAGCTTTCTTT
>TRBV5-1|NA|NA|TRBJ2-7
CASSLASDYEQYF
TGCGCCAGCAGCTTGGCATCAGACTACGAGCAGTACTTC
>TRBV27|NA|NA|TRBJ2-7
CASSLRGSYEQYF
TGTGCCAGCAGTTTACGGGGGTCGTACGAGCAGTACTTC
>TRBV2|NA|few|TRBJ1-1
CASSDTSAEAFF
TGTGCCAGCAGTGACACGAGCGCTGAAGCTTTCTTT
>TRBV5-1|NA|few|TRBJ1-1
CASSLVEATEAFF
TGCGCCAGCAGCTTGGTGGAAGCCACTGAAGCTTTCTTT
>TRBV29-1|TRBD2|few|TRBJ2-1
CSVRDAGGNEQFF
TGCAGCGTCCGGGACGCGGGAGGGAATGAGCAGTTCTTC
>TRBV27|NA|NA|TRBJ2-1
CASSLSQGGNNEQFF
TGTGCCAGCAGTTTAAGTCAGGGGGGGAACAATGAGCAGTTCTTC
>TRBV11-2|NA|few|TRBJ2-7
CASSLVGLTYEQYF
TGTGCCAGCAGCTTAGTTGGCTTAACCTACGAGCAGTACTTC
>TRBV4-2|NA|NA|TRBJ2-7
CASSHSATEQYF
TGTGCCAGCAGCCATTCAGCGACCGAGCAGTACTTC
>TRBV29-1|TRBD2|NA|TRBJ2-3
CSGGTSQSTDTQYF
TGCAGCGGCGGGACTAGCCAAAGCACAGATACGCAGTATTTT
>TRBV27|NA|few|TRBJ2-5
CATQTRVGETQYF
TGTGCCACCCAAACACGGGTTGGAGAGACCCAGTACTTC
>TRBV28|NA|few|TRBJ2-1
CASSLGRYNEQFF
TGTGCCAGCAGTTTAGGCAGATACAATGAGCAGTTCTTC
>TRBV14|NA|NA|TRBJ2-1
CASSQEWTGGVYNEQFF
TGTGCCAGCAGCCAAGAATGGACGGGGGGCGTCTACAATGAGCAGTTCTTC
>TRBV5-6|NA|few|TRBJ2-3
CASSFVAGETDTQYF
TGTGCCAGCAGCTTCGTTGCAGGGGAAACAGATACGCAGTATTTT
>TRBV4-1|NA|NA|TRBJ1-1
CASSHRGDTEAFF
TGCGCCAGCAGCCACCGAGGGGACACTGAAGCTTTCTTT
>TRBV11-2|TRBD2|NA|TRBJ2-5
CASSPGLAAEETQYF
TGTGCCAGCAGCCCAGGACTAGCGGCGGAAGAGACCCAGTACTTC
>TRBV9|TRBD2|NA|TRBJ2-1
CASSVGREWWNEQFF
TGTGCCAGCAGCGTAGGGCGGGAGTGGTGGAATGAGCAGTTCTTC
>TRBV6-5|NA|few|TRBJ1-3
CASSYSQAGNTIYF
TGTGCCAGCAGTTACTCCCAGGCTGGAAACACCATATATTTT